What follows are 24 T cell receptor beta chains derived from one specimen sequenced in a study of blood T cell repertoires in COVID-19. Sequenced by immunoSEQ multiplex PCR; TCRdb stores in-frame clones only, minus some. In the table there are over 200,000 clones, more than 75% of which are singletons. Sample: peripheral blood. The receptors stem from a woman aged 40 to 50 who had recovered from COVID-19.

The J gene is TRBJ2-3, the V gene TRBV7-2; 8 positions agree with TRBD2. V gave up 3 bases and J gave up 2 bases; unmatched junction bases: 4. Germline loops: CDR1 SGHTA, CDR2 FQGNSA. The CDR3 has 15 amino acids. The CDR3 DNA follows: TGTGCCAGCAGCTTGTCCGGGGGGGACACAGATACGCAGTATTTT. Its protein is CASSLSGGDTDTQYF.

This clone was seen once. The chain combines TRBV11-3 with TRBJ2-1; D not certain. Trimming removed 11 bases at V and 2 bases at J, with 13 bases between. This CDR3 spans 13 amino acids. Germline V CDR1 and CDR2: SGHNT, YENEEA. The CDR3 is CAVTGGPYNEQFF. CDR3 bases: TGTGCCGTAACCGGCGGCCCCTACAATGAGCAGTTCTTC.

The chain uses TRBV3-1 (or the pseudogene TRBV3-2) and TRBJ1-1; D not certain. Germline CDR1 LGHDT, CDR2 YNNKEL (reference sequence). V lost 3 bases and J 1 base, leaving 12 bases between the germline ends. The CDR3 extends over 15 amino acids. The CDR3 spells CASSQEFWQNTEAFF. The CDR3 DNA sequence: TGTGCCAGCAGCCAGGAGTTTTGGCAGAACACTGAAGCTTTCTTT.

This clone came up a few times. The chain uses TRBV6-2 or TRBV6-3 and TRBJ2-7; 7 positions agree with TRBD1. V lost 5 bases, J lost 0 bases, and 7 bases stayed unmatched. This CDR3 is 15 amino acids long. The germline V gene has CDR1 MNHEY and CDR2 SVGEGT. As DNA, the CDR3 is TGTGCCAGCAGTCAACAGGGGCCGAGCTCCTACGAGCAGTACTTC. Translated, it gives CASSQQGPSSYEQYF.

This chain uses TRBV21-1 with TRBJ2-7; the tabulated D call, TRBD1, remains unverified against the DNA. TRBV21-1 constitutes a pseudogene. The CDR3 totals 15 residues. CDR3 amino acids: CASSKAVGHPYEQYV. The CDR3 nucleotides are TGTGCCAGCAGCAAAGCGGTGGGGCACCCCTACGAGCAGTACGTC.

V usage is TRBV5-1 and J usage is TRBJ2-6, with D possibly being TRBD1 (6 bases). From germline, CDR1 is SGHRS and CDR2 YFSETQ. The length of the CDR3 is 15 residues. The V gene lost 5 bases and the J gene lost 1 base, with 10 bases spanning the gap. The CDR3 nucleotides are TGCGCCAGCAGACAAACAGGGTCTGGGGCCAACGTCCTGACTTTC. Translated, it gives CASRQTGSGANVLTF.

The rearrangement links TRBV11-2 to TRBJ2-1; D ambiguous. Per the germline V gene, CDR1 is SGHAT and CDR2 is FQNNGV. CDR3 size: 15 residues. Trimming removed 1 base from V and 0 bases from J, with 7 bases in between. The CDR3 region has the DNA TGTGCCAGCAGCTTAGGGCACAACTCCTACAATGAGCAGTTCTTC. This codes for CASSLGHNSYNEQFF.

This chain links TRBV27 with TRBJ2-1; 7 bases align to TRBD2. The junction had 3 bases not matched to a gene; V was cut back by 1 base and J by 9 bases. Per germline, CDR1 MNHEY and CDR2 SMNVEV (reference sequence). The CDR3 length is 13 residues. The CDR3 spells CASSLWGEGEQFF. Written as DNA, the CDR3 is TGTGCCAGCAGTTTATGGGGGGAGGGTGAGCAGTTCTTC.

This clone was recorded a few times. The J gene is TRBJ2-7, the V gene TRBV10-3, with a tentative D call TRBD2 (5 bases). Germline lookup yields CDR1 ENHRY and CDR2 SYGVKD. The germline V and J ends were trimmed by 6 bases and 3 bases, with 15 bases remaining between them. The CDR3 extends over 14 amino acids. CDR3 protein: CAIRSDSRGYEQYF. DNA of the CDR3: TGTGCCATCAGATCGGACTCCCGCGGCTACGAGCAGTACTTC.

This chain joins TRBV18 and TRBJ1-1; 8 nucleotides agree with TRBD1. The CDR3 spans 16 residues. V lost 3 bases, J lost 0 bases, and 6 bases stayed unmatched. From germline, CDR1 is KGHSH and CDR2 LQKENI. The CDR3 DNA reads TGTGCCAGCTCACCGAGACAGGGGCCAATGAACACTGAAGCTTTCTTT. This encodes CASSPRQGPMNTEAFF.

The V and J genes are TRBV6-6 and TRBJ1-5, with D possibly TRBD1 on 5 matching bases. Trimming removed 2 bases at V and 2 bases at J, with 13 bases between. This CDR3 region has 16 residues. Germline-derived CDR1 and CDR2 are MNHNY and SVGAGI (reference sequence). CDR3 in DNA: TGTGCCAGCAGTTACCTCGGCGCGGGGGGCAATCAGCCCCAGCATTTT. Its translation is CASSYLGAGGNQPQHF.

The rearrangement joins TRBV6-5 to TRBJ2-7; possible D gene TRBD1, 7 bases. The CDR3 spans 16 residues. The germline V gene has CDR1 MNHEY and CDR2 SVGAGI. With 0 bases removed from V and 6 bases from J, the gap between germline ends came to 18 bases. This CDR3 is CASSYSGTPQGGEQYF. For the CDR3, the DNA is TGTGCCAGCAGTTACTCAGGAACCCCTCAGGGGGGCGAGCAGTACTTC.

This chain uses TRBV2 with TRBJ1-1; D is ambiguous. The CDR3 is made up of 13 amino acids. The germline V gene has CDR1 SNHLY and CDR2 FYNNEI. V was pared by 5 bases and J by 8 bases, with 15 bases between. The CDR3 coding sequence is TGTGCCAGCAGTACCCCCAACCGGGAGGAAGCTTTCTTT. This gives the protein CASSTPNREEAFF.

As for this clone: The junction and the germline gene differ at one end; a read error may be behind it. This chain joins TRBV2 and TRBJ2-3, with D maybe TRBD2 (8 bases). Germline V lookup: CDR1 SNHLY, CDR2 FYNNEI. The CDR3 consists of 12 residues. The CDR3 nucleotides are TGTGCCAGCAGCGCAGCGGGGGACAGCCGTCGTTTT. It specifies CASSAAGDSRRF.

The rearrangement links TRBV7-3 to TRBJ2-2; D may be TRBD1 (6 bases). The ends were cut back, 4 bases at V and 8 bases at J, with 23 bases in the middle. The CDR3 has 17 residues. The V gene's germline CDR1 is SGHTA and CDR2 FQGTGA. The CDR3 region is CASSSNGTWYSRGELFF. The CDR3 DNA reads TGTGCCAGCAGCTCCAACGGGACATGGTATAGTCGTGGGGAGCTGTTTTTT.

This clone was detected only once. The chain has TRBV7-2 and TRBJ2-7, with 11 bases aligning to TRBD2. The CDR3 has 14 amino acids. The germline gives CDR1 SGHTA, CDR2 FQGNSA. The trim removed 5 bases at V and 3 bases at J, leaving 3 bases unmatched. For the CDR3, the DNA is TGTGCCAGCAGCCCCGGGACTAGCGGCTACGAGCAGTACTTC. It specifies CASSPGTSGYEQYF. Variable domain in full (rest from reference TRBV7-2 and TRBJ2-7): GAGVSQSPSNKVTEKGKDVELRCDPISGHTALYWYRQSLGQGLEFLIYFQGNSAPDKSGLPSDRFSAERTGGSVSTLTIQRTQQEDSAVYLCASSPGTSGYEQYFGPGTRLTVT.

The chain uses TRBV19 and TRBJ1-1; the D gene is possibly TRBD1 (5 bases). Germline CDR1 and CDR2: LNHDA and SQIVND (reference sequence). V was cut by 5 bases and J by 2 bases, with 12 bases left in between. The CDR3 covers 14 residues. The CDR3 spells CASSLDTANTEAFF. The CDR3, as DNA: TGTGCCAGTAGTCTGGACACAGCCAACACTGAAGCTTTCTTT.

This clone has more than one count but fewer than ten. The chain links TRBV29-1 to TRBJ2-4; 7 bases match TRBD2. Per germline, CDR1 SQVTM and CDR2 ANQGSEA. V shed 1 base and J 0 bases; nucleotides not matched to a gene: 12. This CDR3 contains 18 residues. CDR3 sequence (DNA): TGCAGCGTTGAAGGGGGGGGAAGGGGCAACCTAGCCAAAAACATTCAGTACTTC. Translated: CSVEGGGRGNLAKNIQYF.

Here the CDR3 reads CASRPQGIFNYGYTF. In DNA form, the CDR3 reads TGTGCCAGCAGGCCACAGGGGATCTTTAACTATGGCTACACCTTC. The V gene is TRBV6-6, the J gene TRBJ1-2; 7 bases agree with TRBD1. Trimming cost V 6 bases and J 1 base; bases outside gene matches: 8. From germline, CDR1 is MNHNY and CDR2 SVGAGI (reference sequence). CDR3 length equals 15 residues.

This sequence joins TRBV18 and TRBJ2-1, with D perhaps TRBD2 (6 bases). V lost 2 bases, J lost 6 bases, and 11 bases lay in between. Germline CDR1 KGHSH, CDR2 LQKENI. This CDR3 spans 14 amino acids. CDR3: CASSPARGSNEQFF. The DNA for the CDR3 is TGTGCCAGCTCACCAGCCCGGGGGAGCAATGAGCAGTTCTTC.

The CDR3 DNA is TGTGCCAGCAGCCCCGGGTATCCCTACGAGCAGTACTTC. Its translation is CASSPGYPYEQYF. The chain couples TRBV28 to TRBJ2-7; D unresolved. Germline values: CDR1 MDHEN, CDR2 SYDVKM. Trimming shortened V by 6 bases and J by 2 bases, and 11 bases separated the two germline ends. CDR3 length: 13 amino acids.

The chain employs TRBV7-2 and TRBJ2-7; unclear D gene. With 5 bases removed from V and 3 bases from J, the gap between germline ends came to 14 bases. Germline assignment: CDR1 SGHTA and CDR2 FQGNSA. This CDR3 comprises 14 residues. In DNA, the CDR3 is TGTGCCAGCAGCCCCCGGCGGCCCCACTACGAGCAGTACTTC. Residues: CASSPRRPHYEQYF.

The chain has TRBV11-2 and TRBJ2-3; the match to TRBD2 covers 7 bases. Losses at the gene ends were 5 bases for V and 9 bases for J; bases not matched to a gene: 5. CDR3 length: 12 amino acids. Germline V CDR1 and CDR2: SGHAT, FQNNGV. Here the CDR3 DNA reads TGTGCCAGCAGCATTCAGCGGGAAACGCAGTATTTT. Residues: CASSIQRETQYF.

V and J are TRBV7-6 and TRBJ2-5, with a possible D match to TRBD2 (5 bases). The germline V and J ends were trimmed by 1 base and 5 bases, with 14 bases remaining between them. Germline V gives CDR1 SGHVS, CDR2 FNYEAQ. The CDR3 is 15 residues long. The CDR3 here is CASSLVAAGEETQYF. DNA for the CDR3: TGTGCCAGCAGCTTAGTAGCCGCGGGCGAGGAGACCCAGTACTTC.